This is a list of T cell receptor beta chains from one sample in a study of cytomegalovirus exposure and HLA in healthy donors. The assay was immunoSEQ multiplex PCR, and TCRdb's table has in-frame clones only and misses some. The sample shows about 140,000 clones, more than 60% of them seen only once. The sample consisted of PBMCs. The receptors shown here come from a woman aged 55-69 years in good health and CMV-seronegative. CDR3s include the opening cysteine and the closing phenylalanine or tryptophan. D genes are given only for firm matches. A clone size is listed for some rows: how often the clone was seen (once, few, many), or a class if it is expanded.

NA | TRBD1 | TRBJ1-4 | TRBV19 | CASTGGLANEKLFF | TGTGCCAGTACAGGGGGCTTGGCTAATGAAAAACTGTTTTTT
NA | NA | TRBJ2-3 | TRBV5-6 | CASSSGWDDTQYF | TGTGCCAGCAGTTCGGGATGGGATGATACGCAGTATTTT
few | TRBD1 | TRBJ1-1 | TRBV7-2 | CASSPGTGKFEAFF | TGTGCCAGCAGCCCAGGGACAGGCAAGTTTGAAGCTTTCTTT
NA | NA | TRBJ1-1 | TRBV5-4 | CASSSETVIDTEAFF | TGTGCCAGCAGCAGTGAGACAGTTATAGACACTGAAGCTTTCTTT
NA | NA | TRBJ2-7 | TRBV11-2 | CASSSNRWGSSYEQYF | TGTGCCAGCAGCTCGAACAGATGGGGCAGCTCCTACGAGCAGTACTTC
NA | NA | TRBJ1-5 | TRBV15 | CATSRDVWESQPQHF | TGTGCCACCAGCAGAGATGTTTGGGAGAGTCAGCCCCAGCATTTT
few | TRBD1 | TRBJ1-2 | TRBV6-5 | CASSKTGGRGGYTF | TGTGCCAGCAGTAAAACAGGGGGAAGGGGCGGCTACACCTTC
NA | TRBD1 | TRBJ1-2 | TRBV7-9 | CASGKGQGNHGYTF | TGTGCCAGCGGCAAGGGACAGGGGAACCATGGCTACACCTTC
NA | TRBD2 | TRBJ2-1 | TRBV4-3 | CASNPRTSRNEQFF | TGCGCCAGCAACCCCCGGACTAGCCGCAATGAGCAGTTCTTC
few | NA | TRBJ2-7 | TRBV6-5 | CASSSNRGGEQYF | TGTGCCAGCAGTTCCAACAGGGGAGGCGAGCAGTACTTC
NA | NA | TRBJ1-3 | TRBV6-1 | CASSEGAAGNTIYF | TGTGCCAGCAGTGAAGGGGCCGCGGGAAACACCATATATTTT
NA | TRBD1 | TRBJ2-5 | TRBV6-6 | CASSLRGLAETQYF | TGTGCCAGCAGTCTCAGGGGGCTAGCGGAGACCCAGTACTTC
few | TRBD1 | TRBJ1-1 | TRBV27 | CASSLRQGAFRTEAFF | TGTGCCAGCAGTTTAAGGCAGGGGGCTTTTAGGACTGAAGCTTTCTTT
NA | TRBD2 | TRBJ2-5 | TRBV7-8 | CASSLGTLAGGTQETQYF | TGTGCCAGCAGCTTAGGGACCCTAGCGGGAGGGACTCAAGAGACCCAGTACTTC
NA | NA | TRBJ1-2 | TRBV5-1 | CASSYQQALGYTF | TGCGCCAGCAGCTACCAACAGGCCCTGGGCTACACCTTC
NA | NA | TRBJ2-7 | TRBV5-1 | CASSLIGGSYEQYF | TGCGCCAGCAGCTTGATCGGGGGCTCCTACGAGCAGTACTTC
NA | TRBD2 | TRBJ2-5 | TRBV29-1 | CSVAWGTTQQETQYF | TGCAGCGTTGCTTGGGGGACTACGCAGCAAGAGACCCAGTACTTC
NA | TRBD2 | TRBJ2-7 | TRBV27 | CANIRLATPYEQYF | TGTGCCAACATAAGACTAGCGACTCCCTACGAGCAGTACTTC
few | TRBD1 | TRBJ1-4 | TRBV28 | CASSLAGTGGEKLFF | TGTGCCAGCAGTTTAGCAGGGACAGGAGGGGAAAAACTGTTTTTT
few | NA | TRBJ2-7 | TRBV6-1 | CASIGESYEQYF | TGTGCCAGCATCGGGGAGTCCTACGAGCAGTACTTC
NA | NA | TRBJ1-2 | TRBV29-1 | CSVEAVYGYTF | TGCAGCGTTGAAGCCGTCTATGGCTACACCTTC
NA | TRBD2 | TRBJ2-7 | TRBV9 | CASSPRGDAYEQYF | TGTGCCAGCAGCCCCCGGGGGGACGCCTACGAGCAGTACTTC
NA | NA | TRBJ1-1 | TRBV4-1 | CASSQVQGMGTEAFF | TGCGCCAGCAGCCAAGTGCAGGGTATGGGGACTGAAGCTTTCTTT
NA | NA | TRBJ1-1 | TRBV27 | CASSLNRNTEAFF | TGTGCCAGCAGTTTAAATAGAAACACTGAAGCTTTCTTT
few | NA | TRBJ1-1 | TRBV4-3 | CASSQDSYTEAFF | TGCGCCAGCAGCCAAGACTCGTACACTGAAGCTTTCTTT
NA | TRBD1 | TRBJ2-2 | TRBV6-5 | CASRPQGAITGELFF | TGTGCCAGCAGACCACAGGGGGCGATAACCGGGGAGCTGTTTTTT
NA | NA | TRBJ2-2 | TRBV7-2 | CASTPGLNTGELFF | TGTGCCAGCACCCCAGGACTTAACACCGGGGAGCTGTTTTTT
few | NA | TRBJ1-1 | TRBV28 | CAIMPGHKNTEAFF | TGTGCCATCATGCCGGGACACAAGAACACTGAAGCTTTCTTT
NA | NA | TRBJ2-1 | TRBV19 | CASSIDRGYEQFF | TGTGCCAGTAGTATAGACAGGGGATATGAGCAGTTCTTC
NA | NA | TRBJ2-2 | TRBV9 | CASSGTRNTGELFF | TGTGCCAGCAGCGGCACACGAAACACCGGGGAGCTGTTTTTT
few | TRBD1 | TRBJ2-6 | TRBV9 | CASSRDSDSSGANVLTF | TGTGCCAGCAGCCGGGACAGCGACTCCTCTGGGGCCAACGTCCTGACTTTC
NA | NA | TRBJ2-5 | TRBV5-4 | CASSSQGRETQYF | TGTGCCAGCAGCTCCCAGGGGCGAGAGACCCAGTACTTC
few | TRBD2 | TRBJ2-2 | TRBV7-9 | CASSLALAGGTGELFF | TGTGCCAGCAGCTTAGCTCTAGCGGGAGGCACCGGGGAGCTGTTTTTT
few | NA | TRBJ2-1 | TRBV7-9 | CASSLFVGGSSYNEQFF | TGTGCCAGCAGCTTATTCGTCGGGGGAAGCTCCTACAATGAGCAGTTCTTC
NA | TRBD2 | TRBJ2-1 | TRBV9 | CASSVGGGSSYNEQFF | TGTGCCAGCAGCGTAGGGGGCGGGAGCTCCTACAATGAGCAGTTCTTC
once | TRBD1 | TRBJ1-1 | TRBV25-1 | CASSKYTGDLINTEAFF | TGTGCCAGCAGTAAGTACACAGGGGACCTCATCAACACTGAAGCTTTCTTT
NA | TRBD1 | TRBJ2-1 | TRBV7-2 | CASSLAVTGYDEQFF | TGTGCCAGCAGCTTAGCGGTGACAGGGTACGATGAGCAGTTCTTC
NA | TRBD1 | TRBJ2-7 | TRBV6-5 | CASRVRDRGFYEQYF | TGTGCCAGCAGAGTCCGGGACAGGGGATTCTACGAGCAGTACTTC
few | NA | TRBJ1-2 | TRBV9 | CASSPQIGGGYGYTF | TGTGCCAGCAGCCCACAGATAGGGGGGGGATATGGCTACACCTTC
few | TRBD1 | TRBJ1-1 | TRBV4-1 | CASSGQGDTEAFF | TGCGCCAGCAGCGGACAGGGAGACACTGAAGCTTTCTTT
NA | TRBD1 | TRBJ1-2 | TRBV9 | CASSASGTGVSSGYTF | TGTGCCAGCAGCGCTTCCGGGACAGGGGTATCGTCCGGCTACACCTTC
few | NA | TRBJ1-3 | TRBV23-1 | CASSQSPPGAGNTIYF | TGCGCCAGCAGTCAATCGCCCCCGGGGGCTGGAAACACCATATATTTT
NA | TRBD1 | TRBJ1-1 | TRBV7-9 | CSSSPRDSKAFF | TGTTCCAGCAGCCCCCGGGACAGCAAAGCTTTCTTT
few | TRBD1 | TRBJ1-4 | TRBV19 | CASSGTGIGEKLFF | TGTGCCAGTAGTGGGACAGGGATTGGCGAAAAACTGTTTTTT
NA | TRBD1 | TRBJ1-2 | TRBV4-3 | CASSPTGSNYGYTF | TGCGCCAGCAGCCCGACAGGGTCTAACTATGGCTACACCTTC